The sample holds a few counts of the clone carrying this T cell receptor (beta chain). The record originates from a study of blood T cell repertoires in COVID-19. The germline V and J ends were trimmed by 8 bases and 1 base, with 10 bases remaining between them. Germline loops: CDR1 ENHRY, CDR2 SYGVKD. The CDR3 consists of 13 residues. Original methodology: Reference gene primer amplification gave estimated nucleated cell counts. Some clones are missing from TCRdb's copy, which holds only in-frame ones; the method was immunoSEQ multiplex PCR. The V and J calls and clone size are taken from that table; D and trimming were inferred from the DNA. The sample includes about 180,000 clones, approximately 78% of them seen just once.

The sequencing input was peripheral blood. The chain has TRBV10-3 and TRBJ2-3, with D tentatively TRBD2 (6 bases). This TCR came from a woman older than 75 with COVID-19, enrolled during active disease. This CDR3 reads CAIAAGRTDTQYF. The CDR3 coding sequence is TGTGCCATCGCGGCGGGACGCACAGATACGCAGTATTTT.